Following are 9 T cell receptor beta chains from one sample sequenced in a study of T cell responses to AZD1222 COVID-19 vaccine. Sequenced by immunoSEQ multiplex PCR; TCRdb stores in-frame clones only, minus some. The sample has approximately 79,000 clones; approximately 83% are singletons. This specimen consisted of peripheral blood, obtained on day 0 of AZD1222 vaccination. The receptors shown here come from an adult in good health.

This chain uses TRBV5-1 with TRBJ2-7; 12 bases line up with TRBD2. V shed 4 bases, J shed 5 bases, and the junction held 10 bases outside the gene matches. Germline V gene data show CDR1 as SGHRS and CDR2 as YFSETQ. The CDR3 consists of 16 residues. The chain's CDR3 is CASSVQLAGGSNEQYF. CDR3 DNA sequence: TGCGCCAGCAGCGTACAACTAGCGGGAGGTTCCAACGAGCAGTACTTC. Full variable domain (rest looked up from reference TRBV5-1 and TRBJ2-7): KAGVTQTPRYLIKTRGQQVTLSCSPISGHRSVSWYQQTPGQGLQFLFEYFSETQRNKGNFPGRFSGRQFSNSRSEMNVSTLELGDSALYLCASSVQLAGGSNEQYFGPGTRLTVT.

The chain combines TRBV5-1 with TRBJ1-2, with D possibly matching TRBD1 (5 bases). The length of the CDR3 is 15 residues. Trimming removed 5 bases at V and 3 bases at J, with 17 bases between. CDR1 and CDR2 (germline): SGHRS, YFSETQ. The CDR3 protein is CASSLGQDPYYGYTF. The CDR3, as DNA: TGCGCCAGCAGTCTCGGACAAGATCCATACTATGGCTACACCTTC. Supplemented by reference TRBV5-1 and TRBJ1-2, the full variable domain reads KAGVTQTPRYLIKTRGQQVTLSCSPISGHRSVSWYQQTPGQGLQFLFEYFSETQRNKGNFPGRFSGRQFSNSRSEMNVSTLELGDSALYLCASSLGQDPYYGYTFGSGTRLTVV.

The V and J genes are TRBV6-5 and TRBJ1-6; D gene unclear. With 2 bases removed from V and 8 bases from J, the gap between germline ends came to 10 bases. The CDR3 has 14 residues. Per the germline V gene, CDR1 is MNHEY and CDR2 is SVGAGI. The CDR3: CASSYGSQDSPLHF. CDR3 nucleotide sequence: TGTGCCAGCAGTTACGGGAGTCAAGATTCACCCCTCCACTTT.

The chain uses TRBV4-3 and TRBJ1-4, with D unclear. CDR3 length: 17 residues. Germline V gene lookup returns CDR1 LGHNA and CDR2 YSLEER. V lost 0 bases to trimming and J lost 7 bases, with 18 bases between them. Written as DNA, the CDR3 is TGCGCCAGCAGCCAAGATCTGGAGAGAAACATTTTTGAAAAACTGTTTTTT. Amino acids: CASSQDLERNIFEKLFF.

The chain recombines TRBV19 with TRBJ2-7, with TRBD2 matching over 12 bases. Germline V CDR1 and CDR2: LNHDA, SQIVND (reference sequence). After removal of 4 bases from V and 5 bases from J, the junction contained 3 bases not matched to a gene. The CDR3 consists of 14 residues. The CDR3 DNA reads as TGTGCCAGTAGTACCTCTAGCGGGAGGGACGAGCAGTACTTC. This sequence encodes CASSTSSGRDEQYF.

This chain connects TRBV7-6 to TRBJ1-6; TRBD1 agrees at 8 bases. CDR3 length equals 15 residues. J lost 7 bases, V lost 3 bases, and 5 bases had no gene match. Germline CDR1 is SGHVS and CDR2 is FNYEAQ. CDR3 nucleotides: TGTGCCAGCAGCTTTTCAGGGGGCGGAAATTCACCCCTCCACTTT. The encoded protein is CASSFSGGGNSPLHF.

V gene TRBV25-1 combines with J gene TRBJ2-3, with TRBD2 identical over 8 bases. The J segment lost 3 bases and the V segment lost 4 bases, leaving 9 bases of the junction unmatched. CDR3 length: 16 residues. Germline V gene sequence: CDR1 MGHDK, CDR2 SYGVNS. CDR3 sequence (DNA): TGTGCCAGCAGTGCCGGGAGGGCCGGGTGGACAGATACGCAGTATTTT. It specifies CASSAGRAGWTDTQYF.

In its sample, this clone ranks as medium-sized. The rearrangement links TRBV7-8 to TRBJ1-1; 8 positions agree with TRBD1. The CDR3 is 14 residues long. CDR1 and CDR2 (germline): SGHVS, FQNEAQ. V gave up 5 bases and J gave up 3 bases; unmatched junction bases: 5. As DNA, the CDR3 is TGTGCCAGCAGCCCGACAGGGGTCTACACTGAAGCTTTCTTT. It encodes CASSPTGVYTEAFF.

The chain recombines TRBV7-9 with TRBJ2-1; the match to TRBD2 covers 10 bases. CDR1 is SEHNR and CDR2 is FQNEAQ in the germline V gene (reference sequence). The CDR3 runs to 17 residues. V shed 1 base, J shed 0 bases, and the junction held 3 bases outside the gene matches. The CDR3 is CASSLVSGRRSYNEQFF. The CDR3 region has the DNA TGTGCCAGCAGCTTAGTTAGCGGGAGGCGCTCCTACAATGAGCAGTTCTTC. Full variable domain (rest looked up from reference TRBV7-9 and TRBJ2-1): DTGVSQNPRHKITKRGQNVTFRCDPISEHNRLYWYRQTLGQGPEFLTYFQNEAQLEKSRLLSDRFSAERPKGSFSTLEIQRTEQGDSAMYLCASSLVSGRRSYNEQFFGPGTRLTVL.